The entry that follows covers one T cell receptor beta chain sequence. Some clones are missing from TCRdb's copy, which holds only in-frame ones; the method was immunoSEQ multiplex PCR. Altogether approximately 97,000 clones are present, 80% to 90% being singletons, with the ten largest covering roughly 21%. The sample is drawn from a study of blood T cell repertoires in COVID-19. About the study: Samples representing acute and convalescent COVID-19 were sourced from the United States, Italy and Spain.

The CDR3 length is 13 residues. Trimming stripped 5 bases from V and 5 bases from J, with 13 bases between. The chain links TRBV12-3 or TRBV12-4 to TRBJ2-7; possible D gene TRBD1, 6 bases. This clonotype originated in a human donor in a cohort sampled during active COVID-19. The sequenced material came from peripheral blood. For the CDR3, the DNA is TGTGCCAGCAGTGGGAAACAGGGACACGAGCAGTACTTC. It yields the protein CASSGKQGHEQYF.